Listed here are 15 T cell receptor beta chains from one sample, sequenced in a study of T cells in Graves' hyperthyroidism and ophthalmopathy. RNA transcripts gave rise to amplified TCR beta CDR3 regions. A set of HTBI primers served as the primers for a first-round RT-PCR of the TCR CDR3. From the multiplex PCR reads, TCRdb called clonotypes with MiXCR, one entry per CDR3 protein. The sample lists 700,000 or so distinct CDR3 sequences, 15% to 20% occurring once. The sample taken for sequencing was blood. Source of these receptors: a man aged 18-30 years with Graves' hyperthyroidism.

This clonotype was observed many times. The CDR3 coding sequence is TGCGCCAGCAGCTCGGATTTGGGGGATGAGCAGTTCTTC. Translation: CASSSDLGDEQFF. This chain joins TRBV5-1 and TRBJ2-1; either TRBD1 or TRBD2 may supply D (5 bases each). Germline V CDR1 and CDR2: SGHRS, YFSETQ. The CDR3 is 13 residues long. Between the trimmed V and J ends, which lost 3 bases and 8 bases, there was a span of 12 bases. The entire variable domain, with the rest obtained from reference TRBV5-1 and TRBJ2-1, is as follows: KAGVTQTPRYLIKTRGQQVTLSCSPISGHRSVSWYQQTPGQGLQFLFEYFSETQRNKGNFPGRFSGRQFSNSRSEMNVSTLELGDSALYLCASSSDLGDEQFFGPGTRLTVL.

The chain couples TRBV6-2 or TRBV6-3 to TRBJ2-7; 9 nucleotides align to TRBD1. The CDR3 is 14 residues long. Germline V lookup: CDR1 MNHEY, CDR2 SVGEGT. V shed 6 bases and J 6 bases; nucleotides not matched to a gene: 9. The chain's CDR3 is CASRSPGQGFEQYF. The CDR3 DNA reads TGTGCCAGCAGATCCCCGGGACAGGGATTCGAGCAGTACTTC.

This clonotype occurred many times. The chain employs TRBV2 and TRBJ1-2, with 9 bases aligning to TRBD1. With V trimmed by 3 bases and J by 8 bases, 7 bases remained unmatched. The CDR3 is 14 amino acids. In germline, CDR1 is SNHLY, CDR2 FYNNEI. The CDR3 bases are TGTGCCAGCAGTGATGAGGGGACAGGGATGGGCTACACCTTC. This gives the protein CASSDEGTGMGYTF. The whole variable domain, filled in from reference TRBV2 and TRBJ1-2, reads EPEVTQTPSHQVTQMGQEVILRCVPISNHLYFYWYRQILGQKVEFLVSFYNNEISEKSEIFDDQFSVERPDGSNFTLKIRSTKLEDSAMYFCASSDEGTGMGYTFGSGTRLTVV.

Many counts were recorded for this clonotype. V gene TRBV18 combines with J gene TRBJ2-3; D assignment may be TRBD1 or TRBD2 (5 bases each). V dropped 1 base and J dropped 2 bases, with 19 bases sitting between them. This CDR3 spans 18 amino acids. Germline loops: CDR1 KGHSH, CDR2 LQKENI. The CDR3, as DNA: TGTGCCAGCTCACCACGCCCGGGACGTAGGACCCTCACAGATACGCAGTATTTT. This sequence encodes CASSPRPGRRTLTDTQYF.

There are a few counts of this clonotype. The V call is TRBV5-5, the J call TRBJ1-1; D not resolved. The CDR3 totals 14 residues. Germline V CDR1 and CDR2: SGHKS, YYEKEE (reference sequence). Trimming removed 0 bases at V and 1 base at J, with 7 bases between. CDR3 protein: CASSLVIGNTEAFF. The CDR3 nucleotides read TGTGCCAGCAGCTTGGTAATAGGGAACACTGAAGCTTTCTTT.

This clonotype showed up just a few times. For the CDR3, the DNA is TGCAGTGCCGGAGCCGACCTCTATGGCTACACCTTC. It is translated as CSAGADLYGYTF. This chain links TRBV20-1 with TRBJ1-2; no clear D gene. The CDR3 extends over 12 amino acids. Trimming cost V 6 bases and J 4 bases, with 12 bases left between them. Germline loops: CDR1 DFQATT, CDR2 SNEGSKA (reference sequence).

This clonotype has at least ten counts. V gene TRBV11-2 combines with J gene TRBJ2-1, with TRBD1 identical over 9 bases. This CDR3 region has 15 residues. The J segment lost 5 bases and the V segment lost 3 bases, leaving 5 bases of the junction unmatched. In germline, CDR1 is SGHAT, CDR2 FQNNGV. The CDR3 DNA reads TGTGCCAGCAGCTTCCGGGACAGGGTAGACAATGAGCAGTTCTTC. Encoded protein: CASSFRDRVDNEQFF.

The chain employs TRBV27 and TRBJ2-7, with TRBD2 matching 8 bases. Germline V gene lookup returns CDR1 MNHEY and CDR2 SMNVEV (reference sequence). V dropped 5 bases and J dropped 4; count of bases not matched to a gene: 13. The CDR3 has 16 residues. CDR3: CASSRSGLGEDYEQYF. The DNA of the CDR3 is TGTGCCAGCAGTCGATCGGGACTAGGGGAAGATTACGAGCAGTACTTC.

A few counts support this clonotype. The chain carries TRBV20-1 and TRBJ2-7; TRBD2 matches 9 bases. The CDR3 length is 15 residues. Germline CDR1 DFQATT, CDR2 SNEGSKA (reference sequence). Unmatched junction bases numbered 5, after V lost 0 bases and J lost 2 bases. CDR3 in DNA: TGCAGTGCTAGAGATGGGCTAGCGGGAACCTACGAGCAGTACTTC. This codes for CSARDGLAGTYEQYF.

V gene TRBV28 combines with J gene TRBJ1-2; the D is unclear. Germline V lookup: CDR1 MDHEN, CDR2 SYDVKM. Between the trimmed V and J ends, which lost 3 bases and 0 bases, there was a span of 11 bases. CDR3 length equals 15 residues. The CDR3 DNA reads as TGTGCCAGCAGTTTCCTCACAGCAGCTAACTATGGCTACACCTTC. This codes for CASSFLTAANYGYTF.

Turning to this clonotype: This may stem from a read error, because a much larger clone lies one nucleotide away. J is TRBJ2-7 and V is TRBV20-1, with no clear D. The germline gives CDR1 DFQATT, CDR2 SNEGSKA (reference sequence). CDR3 length: 14 amino acids. V lost 0 bases to trimming and J lost 0 bases, with 9 bases between them. The CDR3 here is CSARDLQSSYEQYF. CDR3 nucleotide sequence: TGCAGTGCTAGAGATCTACAGAGCTCCTACGAGCAGTACTTC.

This clonotype came up a few times. The gene calls are TRBV12-3 or TRBV12-4 and TRBJ1-2; 9 bases line up with TRBD1. There are 14 residues in the CDR3. V lost 5 bases to trimming and J lost 8 bases; unmatched junction nucleotides: 9. The CDR3 DNA sequence: TGTGCCAGCAGTGCAACCGGGACAGGGTCGGGCTACACCTTC. Amino acids: CASSATGTGSGYTF.

This clonotype occurred many times. The gene calls are TRBV12-5 and TRBJ2-7; 7 nucleotides agree with TRBD2. There are 14 residues in the CDR3. Germline V gene data show CDR1 as LGHNT and CDR2 as FRNRAP. V lost 8 bases and J lost 2; bases outside the gene matches: 9. The CDR3, as DNA: TGTGCTAGTACCGGGGCGGGAGTGACCTACGAGCAGTACTTC. As protein: CASTGAGVTYEQYF.

The CDR3 loop reads CASSRNTGDSTNEKLFF. The CDR3 nucleotides are TGTGCCAGCAGCCGAAACACAGGGGATTCAACTAATGAAAAACTGTTTTTT. The chain has TRBV7-9 and TRBJ1-4; 7 bases are shared with TRBD1. Per germline, CDR1 SEHNR and CDR2 FQNEAQ (reference sequence). The CDR3 consists of 17 residues. The V and J ends lost 5 bases and 0 bases, in that order; junction bases with no gene match: 9.

The rearrangement links TRBV6-6 to TRBJ1-2; unclear D gene. This CDR3 is built from 13 residues. Looked up from germline, CDR1 is MNHNY and CDR2 is SVGAGI (reference sequence). The ends were cut back, 2 bases at V and 7 bases at J, with 11 bases in the middle. The CDR3 spells CASSYDGRFGYTF. The CDR3 DNA sequence: TGTGCCAGCAGTTACGACGGCAGATTTGGCTACACCTTC.